This T cell receptor beta chain stems from a study of CD8 T cells in Susac syndrome. This CDR3 is 14 amino acids long. V lost 4 bases, J lost 8 bases, and 9 bases stayed unmatched. Germline CDR1 is SGHDT and CDR2 is YYEEEE. cDNA came from around 0.5 to 1 ug RNA primed by random hexamers. A single record per CDR3 protein comes from TCRdb applying MiXCR to the immunoSEQ multiplex PCR reads. This sample has 140,000 or so distinct CDR3 sequences, with approximately 93% found just once. The rearrangement links TRBV5-6 to TRBJ2-3, with 8 bases aligning to TRBD2. This clonotype was obtained from a human donor in good health. Specimen: CD4+ T cells from PBMCs. CDR3 coding DNA: TGTGCCAGCAGCCCGGGACTAGGGGATGGTACGCAGTATTTT. Protein sequence: CASSPGLGDGTQYF. The whole variable domain, remainder taken from reference TRBV5-6 and TRBJ2-3, is DAGVTQSPTHLIKTRGQQVTLRCSPKSGHDTVSWYQQALGQGPQFIFQYYEEEERQRGNFPDRFSGHQFPNYSSELNVNALLLGDSALYLCASSPGLGDGTQYFGPGTRLTVL.